This T cell receptor beta chain was recorded in a study of T cells in Graves' hyperthyroidism and ophthalmopathy. Turning to this clonotype: Antigen unknown.

Study-wide points: Onset of ophthalmopathy came a median roughly 6 months after the model predicted it.

Per germline, CDR1 SGHRS and CDR2 YFSETQ. This CDR3 is built from 15 residues. V gave up 0 bases and J gave up 0 bases, with 7 bases separating them. What was amplified from RNA transcripts were TCR beta CDR3 regions. The study used the HTBI primer set for a first-round RT-PCR of the TCR CDR3. From the multiplex PCR reads, TCRdb called clonotypes with MiXCR, one entry per CDR3 protein. The sample contains 350,000 to 450,000 distinct CDR3 sequences, roughly 17% of which appear only once. This chain joins TRBV5-1 and TRBJ1-3, with D unclear. Input material: blood. This sequence originates from a woman aged 25 to 39 with Graves' hyperthyroidism that later progressed to Graves' ophthalmopathy. The CDR3 spells CASSLDLYSGNTIYF. Written as DNA, the CDR3 is TGCGCCAGCAGCTTGGACCTATACTCTGGAAACACCATATATTTT. Variable domain in full (rest from reference TRBV5-1 and TRBJ1-3): KAGVTQTPRYLIKTRGQQVTLSCSPISGHRSVSWYQQTPGQGLQFLFEYFSETQRNKGNFPGRFSGRQFSNSRSEMNVSTLELGDSALYLCASSLDLYSGNTIYFGEGSWLTVV.